The 27 T cell receptor beta chains given below trace back to one sample, sequenced in a study of cytomegalovirus exposure and HLA in healthy donors (dated by TCRdb to about 2017). Preparation of the library involved the immunoSEQ multiplex PCR assay. A mixture of 60 forward primers for TCR Vbeta segments and 13 reverse primers for TCR Jbeta segments was used in the multiplex PCR. TCRdb obtained this table from immuneACCESS and retained in-frame rearrangements with V and J assigned. These tables miss some clones; where compared with another copy, unresolved V genes account for less than half of the shortfall, and the remainder is unexplained. Counted in this sample were more than 100,000 clones; around 10% of them appeared once. In total, the top ten clones hold roughly 7% of the sample. Sequencing input: PBMCs. These receptors originate from a middle-aged woman in good health and CMV-seropositive.

This clone turned up a few times. V usage is TRBV2 and J usage is TRBJ1-4, with 7 bases matching TRBD1. The CDR3 runs to 14 residues. Germline CDR1 reads SNHLY; CDR2 reads FYNNEI. The V gene end was trimmed by 6 bases and the J gene end by 6 bases; junction bases not matched to a gene: 7. CDR3 sequence: CASSRDSAYEKLFF. CDR3 nucleotides: TGTGCCAGCAGCCGGGACAGCGCGTATGAAAAACTGTTTTTT. The complete variable domain, with remaining parts taken from reference TRBV2 and TRBJ1-4, reads EPEVTQTPSHQVTQMGQEVILRCVPISNHLYFYWYRQILGQKVEFLVSFYNNEISEKSEIFDDQFSVERPDGSNFTLKIRSTKLEDSAMYFCASSRDSAYEKLFFGSGTQLSVL.

J is TRBJ2-7 and V is TRBV6-5; 7 bases are shared with TRBD1. The V and J ends lost 4 bases and 3 bases, in that order; junction bases with no gene match: 9. The CDR3 sequence is 15 residues long. Germline CDR1 and CDR2: MNHEY and SVGAGI. The CDR3 loop is CASSSLGTAFYEQYF. CDR3 nucleotides: TGTGCCAGCAGTTCCCTCGGGACAGCCTTCTACGAGCAGTACTTC.

This clone appeared a few times. The chain links TRBV19 to TRBJ1-5, with D perhaps TRBD1 (5 bases). CDR1 is LNHDA, CDR2 SQIVND, per germline (reference sequence). V dropped 0 bases and J dropped 0 bases, with 9 bases sitting between them. The CDR3 sequence is 16 residues long. The CDR3 DNA reads TGTGCCAGTAGTATAGAGGCAGGACATAGCAATCAGCCCCAGCATTTT. Amino acid sequence: CASSIEAGHSNQPQHF.

This clone turned up a few times. The chain is built from TRBV27 and TRBJ2-5; 7 bases line up with TRBD2. The V and J ends lost 4 bases and 5 bases, in that order; junction bases with no gene match: 4. CDR1 is MNHEY, CDR2 SMNVEV, per germline (reference sequence). The CDR3 runs 13 residues. The CDR3 DNA reads TGTGCCAGCAGTTGGGGGGGAATGGAGACCCAGTACTTC. Amino acids: CASSWGGMETQYF.

This clone has more than one count but fewer than ten. The chain couples TRBV19 to TRBJ2-7, with unresolved D. Per the germline V gene, CDR1 is LNHDA and CDR2 is SQIVND (reference sequence). V gave up 0 bases and J gave up 5 bases, with 8 bases separating them. The CDR3 runs to 13 residues. CDR3 sequence reads: CASSIEPGNEQYF. The CDR3 DNA reads as TGTGCCAGTAGTATAGAACCAGGAAACGAGCAGTACTTC.

This chain uses TRBV27 with TRBJ1-2, with 7 bases aligning to TRBD1. V trimming: 6 bases; J trimming: 3 bases; junction bases outside the gene matches: 7. CDR1 and CDR2 (germline): MNHEY, SMNVEV (reference sequence). The CDR3 runs 14 residues. The CDR3 bases are TGTGCCAGCAGACCCCTCACAGGGGACTATGGCTACACCTTC. It codes for CASRPLTGDYGYTF.

The chain links TRBV5-5 to TRBJ2-7, with D possibly TRBD1 on 5 matching bases. Germline V gene sequence: CDR1 SGHKS, CDR2 YYEKEE (reference sequence). V was clipped by 0 bases and J by 1 base, with 11 bases between them. The CDR3 sequence is 15 residues long. This CDR3 reads CASSLEVGDSYEQYF. The CDR3 DNA follows: TGTGCCAGCAGCTTGGAGGTAGGGGATTCCTACGAGCAGTACTTC.

The DNA of the CDR3 is TGTGCCAGCAGTTACGATCCAGGGGAAGCTTTCTTT. Its protein product is CASSYDPGEAFF. The rearrangement uses TRBV6-6 and TRBJ1-1; TRBD1 is a possible D gene (5 bases). Trimming left V 2 bases short and J 8 bases short, with 9 bases between. This CDR3 is built from 12 residues. The V gene's germline CDR1 is MNHNY and CDR2 SVGAGI (reference sequence).

This CDR3 is CASSLPGEMRNTEAFF. The CDR3 DNA reads as TGCGCCAGCAGCTTGCCGGGGGAAATGAGGAACACTGAAGCTTTCTTT. The rearrangement links TRBV5-1 to TRBJ1-1, with D perhaps TRBD1 (5 bases). This CDR3 comprises 16 residues. Germline-derived CDR1 and CDR2 are SGHRS and YFSETQ. Deletions cut 1 base from V and 1 base from J, with 14 bases between.

This chain links TRBV23-1 with TRBJ1-3, with 7 bases matching TRBD1. TRBV23-1 is an ORF; its function is uncertain. There are 15 residues in the CDR3. V shed 4 bases and J 0 bases; nucleotides not matched to a gene: 3. In nucleotides, the CDR3 is TGCGCCAGCAGTCTAGACAGGGACTCTGGAAACACCATATATTTT. Protein: CASSLDRDSGNTIYF.

This clone was found a few times. This sequence joins TRBV7-6 and TRBJ2-7, with 11 nucleotides matching TRBD1. The CDR3 is made up of 14 amino acids. The V and J ends lost 5 bases and 4 bases, in that order; junction bases with no gene match: 4. Germline V gene data show CDR1 as SGHVS and CDR2 as FNYEAQ. DNA of the CDR3: TGTGCCAGCAGCCGGGACAGGGGGGCATACGAGCAGTACTTC. It translates to CASSRDRGAYEQYF.

The CDR3 sequence: CASSPRRDGETQYF. The CDR3 bases are TGTGCCAGCAGCCCCCGACGTGACGGGGAGACCCAGTACTTC. This chain joins TRBV5-5 and TRBJ2-5; D ambiguous. The CDR3 loop spans 14 amino acids. Trimming stripped 4 bases from V and 5 bases from J, with 15 bases between. Looked up from germline, CDR1 is SGHKS and CDR2 is YYEKEE (reference sequence).

CDR3 nucleotide sequence: TGTGCCAGCAGTGAGGTTCGCGGATCCTACGAGCAGTACTTC. Encoded protein: CASSEVRGSYEQYF. The gene calls are TRBV6-1 and TRBJ2-7; D unresolved. V gave up 3 bases and J gave up 1 base, with 10 bases separating them. The CDR3 is 14 amino acids. Germline CDR1 MNHNS, CDR2 SASEGT.

This chain links TRBV5-6 with TRBJ1-2; 9 bases align to TRBD1. V was pared by 2 bases and J by 8 bases, with 7 bases of the junction left unmatched. The CDR3 extends over 14 amino acids. Germline CDR1 is SGHDT and CDR2 is YYEEEE. CDR3: CASSLNRGLGGYTF. The CDR3 nucleotides read TGTGCCAGCAGCTTAAACAGGGGGCTGGGGGGCTACACCTTC.

The genes are TRBV9 and TRBJ1-4; TRBD1 is a possible D gene (5 bases). The CDR3 has 16 amino acids. Trimming pared 0 bases from V and 3 bases from J, leaving 12 bases between. The germline V gene encodes CDR1 SGDLS and CDR2 YYNGEE. As DNA, the CDR3 is TGTGCCAGCAGCGTAGGCATTCACAGGTCTAATGAAAAACTGTTTTTT. This codes for CASSVGIHRSNEKLFF.

This clone was detected only a few times. The chain has TRBV6-6 and TRBJ2-7; 8 nucleotides align to TRBD1. CDR1 and CDR2 from the germline V gene are MNHNY and SVGAGI (reference sequence). This CDR3 comprises 16 residues. Trimming removed 6 bases from V and 3 bases from J; junction bases left unmatched: 13. In DNA form, the CDR3 reads TGTGCCAGCAGCCCGACTGGACAGGGTGGGCTCTACGAGCAGTACTTC. Residues: CASSPTGQGGLYEQYF.

The table lists this clone with a few counts. V is TRBV7-8 and J is TRBJ2-1, with 9 bases aligning to TRBD2. Looked up from germline, CDR1 is SGHVS and CDR2 is FQNEAQ. The CDR3 sequence is 16 residues long. Losses at the gene ends were 2 bases for V and 5 bases for J; bases not matched to a gene: 7. The CDR3 DNA sequence: TGTGCCAGCAGCTTAAAGGGGTCTAGCGGGAACAATGAGCAGTTCTTC. This gives the protein CASSLKGSSGNNEQFF. Combining the CDR3 with reference TRBV7-8 and TRBJ2-1 gives the whole variable domain GAGVSQSPRYKVAKRGQDVALRCDPISGHVSLFWYQQALGQGPEFLTYFQNEAQLDKSGLPSDRFFAERPEGSVSTLKIQRTQQEDSAVYLCASSLKGSSGNNEQFFGPGTRLTVL.

This chain connects TRBV6-6 to TRBJ1-1; D remains ambiguous. V was cut by 5 bases and J by 4 bases, with 11 bases left in between. Germline V lookup: CDR1 MNHNY, CDR2 SVGAGI (reference sequence). The CDR3 has 13 residues. The CDR3 spells CASSPQPSTEAFF. CDR3 sequence (DNA): TGTGCCAGCAGTCCACAGCCCAGCACTGAAGCTTTCTTT.

The CDR3 is CASSRTGGVTGELFF. The DNA for the CDR3 is TGTGCCAGCAGCCGGACAGGCGGGGTCACCGGGGAGCTGTTTTTT. The chain employs TRBV5-6 and TRBJ2-2, with D perhaps TRBD1 (7 bases). V lost 4 bases and J lost 4, with 14 bases in between. This CDR3 has 15 amino acids. From germline, CDR1 is SGHDT and CDR2 YYEEEE.

This chain connects TRBV7-2 to TRBJ2-2; possibly TRBD2 for D (6 bases). The CDR3 has 16 amino acids. From germline, CDR1 is SGHTA and CDR2 FQGNSA. Trimming removed 1 base at V and 1 base at J, with 10 bases between. Here the CDR3 reads CASSLEGLLNTGELFF. The CDR3 nucleotides are TGTGCCAGCAGCTTAGAAGGACTACTGAACACCGGGGAGCTGTTTTTT.

The rearrangement links TRBV6-6 to TRBJ2-3; 8 bases are shared with TRBD2. Germline CDR1 and CDR2: MNHNY and SVGAGI (reference sequence). This CDR3 is built from 14 residues. The ends lost 8 bases at V and 1 base at J; junction bases unmatched: 5. For the CDR3, the DNA is TGTGCCAGCGGAGAAGCGGGGGGCACAGATACGCAGTATTTT. Encoded protein: CASGEAGGTDTQYF.

This clone has just a few counts. The chain employs TRBV7-9 and TRBJ1-1; 9 positions agree with TRBD1. This CDR3 is built from 14 residues. V dropped 1 base and J dropped 7; count of bases not matched to a gene: 4. From germline, CDR1 is SEHNR and CDR2 FQNEAQ (reference sequence). The CDR3 bases are TGTGCCAGCAGCTTAGTAGACAGGGGGAATGAAGCTTTCTTT. It encodes CASSLVDRGNEAFF.

This clone occurred a few times. The chain employs TRBV19 and TRBJ2-7; 9 nucleotides agree with TRBD1. CDR3 length: 17 residues. The J segment lost 4 bases and the V segment lost 5 bases, leaving 15 bases of the junction unmatched. Per germline, CDR1 LNHDA and CDR2 SQIVND (reference sequence). This CDR3 reads CASSPHPGTGSFYEQYF. In DNA form, the CDR3 reads TGTGCCAGTAGTCCTCATCCCGGGACAGGGTCTTTTTACGAGCAGTACTTC.

This clone occurred a few times. The rearrangement joins TRBV7-6 to TRBJ2-4, with 9 bases lining up with TRBD2. CDR1 SGHVS and CDR2 FNYEAQ come from the germline V gene. The V and J ends lost 5 bases and 7 bases, in that order; junction bases with no gene match: 9. CDR3 length: 15 residues. The CDR3 sequence: CASSTGTSQRNIQYF. In DNA form, the CDR3 reads TGTGCCAGCAGCACCGGGACTAGCCAGAGGAACATTCAGTACTTC.

The J gene is TRBJ1-2, the V gene TRBV19, with D possibly matching TRBD1 (5 bases). CDR1 and CDR2 (germline): LNHDA, SQIVND (reference sequence). The CDR3 has 13 residues. Trimming removed 3 bases at V and 4 bases at J, with 9 bases between. The CDR3 loop reads CASSILGGYGYTF. In DNA form, the CDR3 reads TGTGCCAGTAGTATCCTGGGGGGCTATGGCTACACCTTC.

This clone was seen a few times. The chain has TRBV5-1 and TRBJ2-3, with TRBD2 matching over 7 bases. The germline CDR1 and CDR2 sequences are SGHRS and YFSETQ. V shed 2 bases, J shed 3 bases, and the junction held 15 bases outside the gene matches. The CDR3 consists of 18 residues. The CDR3 DNA sequence: TGCGCCAGCAGCTTCACGGGGGGACCCACCGGAGTTACAGATACGCAGTATTTT. Translating gives CASSFTGGPTGVTDTQYF.

This clone turned up a few times. V is TRBV10-1 and J is TRBJ1-6; D not resolved. Germline CDR1 reads WNHNN; CDR2 reads SYGVQD (reference sequence). The germline V and J ends were trimmed by 2 bases and 7 bases, with 9 bases remaining between them. This CDR3 is built from 14 residues. The CDR3 DNA reads as TGCGCCAGCAGTGAGGCAGCGACCAATTCACCCCTCCACTTT. It encodes CASSEAATNSPLHF.